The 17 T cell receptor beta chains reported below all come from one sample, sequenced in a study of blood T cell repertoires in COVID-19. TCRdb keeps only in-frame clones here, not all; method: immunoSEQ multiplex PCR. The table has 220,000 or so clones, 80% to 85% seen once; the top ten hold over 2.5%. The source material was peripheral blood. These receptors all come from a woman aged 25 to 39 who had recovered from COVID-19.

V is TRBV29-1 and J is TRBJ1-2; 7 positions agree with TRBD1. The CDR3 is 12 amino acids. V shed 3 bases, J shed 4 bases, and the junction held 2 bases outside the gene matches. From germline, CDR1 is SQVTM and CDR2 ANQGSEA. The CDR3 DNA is TGCAGCGTTGATGGGACAGCCTATGGCTACACCTTC. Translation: CSVDGTAYGYTF.

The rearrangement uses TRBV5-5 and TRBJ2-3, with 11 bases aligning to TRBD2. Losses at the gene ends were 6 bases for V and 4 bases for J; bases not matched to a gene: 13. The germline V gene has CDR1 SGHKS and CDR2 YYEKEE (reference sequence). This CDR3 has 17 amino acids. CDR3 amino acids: CASTLLTSGSSSDTQYF. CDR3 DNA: TGTGCCAGCACCCTGCTAACTAGCGGGAGTAGCTCAGATACGCAGTATTTT.

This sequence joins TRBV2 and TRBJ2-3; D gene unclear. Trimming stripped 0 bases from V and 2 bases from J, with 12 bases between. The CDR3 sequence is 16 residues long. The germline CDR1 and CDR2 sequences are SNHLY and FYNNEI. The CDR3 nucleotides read TGTGCCAGCAGTGAAGCGGCAATTTCGTCCACAGATACGCAGTATTTT. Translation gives CASSEAAISSTDTQYF.

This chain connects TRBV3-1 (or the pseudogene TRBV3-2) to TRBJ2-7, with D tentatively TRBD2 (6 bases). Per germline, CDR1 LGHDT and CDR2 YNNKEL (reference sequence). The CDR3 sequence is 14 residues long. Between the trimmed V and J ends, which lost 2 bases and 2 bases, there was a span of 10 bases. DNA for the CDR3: TGTGCCAGCAGCCAAAGACGGGAGACCTACGAGCAGTACTTC. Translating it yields CASSQRRETYEQYF.

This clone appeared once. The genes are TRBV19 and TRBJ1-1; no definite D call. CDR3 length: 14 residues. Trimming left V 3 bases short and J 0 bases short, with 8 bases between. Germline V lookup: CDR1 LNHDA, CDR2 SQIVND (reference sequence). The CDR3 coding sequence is TGTGCCAGTAGTATTCAGGCATTGAACACTGAAGCTTTCTTT. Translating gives CASSIQALNTEAFF.

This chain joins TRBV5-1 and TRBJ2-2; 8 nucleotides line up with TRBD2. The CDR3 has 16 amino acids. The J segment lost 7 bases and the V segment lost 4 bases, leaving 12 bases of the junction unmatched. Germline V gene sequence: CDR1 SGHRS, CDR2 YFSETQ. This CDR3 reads CASSPSGRGKDGELFF. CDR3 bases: TGCGCCAGCAGCCCGAGCGGGAGAGGGAAGGACGGGGAGCTGTTTTTT.

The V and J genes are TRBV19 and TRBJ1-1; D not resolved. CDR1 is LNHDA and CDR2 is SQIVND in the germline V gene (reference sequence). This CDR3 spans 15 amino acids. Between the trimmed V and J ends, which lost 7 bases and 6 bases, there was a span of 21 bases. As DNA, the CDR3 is TGTGCCAGTACCGGGGATTGGCCCAAGGACGCTGAAGCTTTCTTT. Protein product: CASTGDWPKDAEAFF.

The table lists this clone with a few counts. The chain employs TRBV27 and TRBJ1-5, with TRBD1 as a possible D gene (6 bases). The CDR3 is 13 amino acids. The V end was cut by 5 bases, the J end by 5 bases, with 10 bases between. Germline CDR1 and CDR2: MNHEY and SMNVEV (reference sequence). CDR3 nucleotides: TGTGCCAGCAGTGGGGACATCGATCAGCCCCAGCATTTT. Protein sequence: CASSGDIDQPQHF.

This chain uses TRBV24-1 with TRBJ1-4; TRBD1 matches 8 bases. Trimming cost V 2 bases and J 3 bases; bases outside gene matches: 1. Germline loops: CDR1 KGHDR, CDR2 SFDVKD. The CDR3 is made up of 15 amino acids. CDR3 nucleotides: TGTGCCACCAGTGATTCGACAGGGGCTAATGAAAAACTGTTTTTT. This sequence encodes CATSDSTGANEKLFF.

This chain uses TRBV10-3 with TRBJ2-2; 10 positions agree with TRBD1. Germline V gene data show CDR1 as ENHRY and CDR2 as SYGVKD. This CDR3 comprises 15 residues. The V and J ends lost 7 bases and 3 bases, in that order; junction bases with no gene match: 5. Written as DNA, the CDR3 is TGTGCCATCACGAGACAGGGGGCAGACACCGGGGAGCTGTTTTTT. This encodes CAITRQGADTGELFF.

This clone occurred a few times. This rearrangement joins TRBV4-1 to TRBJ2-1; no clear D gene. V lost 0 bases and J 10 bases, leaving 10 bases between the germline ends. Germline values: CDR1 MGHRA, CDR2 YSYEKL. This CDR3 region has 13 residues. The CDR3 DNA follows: TGCGCCAGCAGCCAAGATGAGAGCAGGGAGCAGTTCTTC. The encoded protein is CASSQDESREQFF.

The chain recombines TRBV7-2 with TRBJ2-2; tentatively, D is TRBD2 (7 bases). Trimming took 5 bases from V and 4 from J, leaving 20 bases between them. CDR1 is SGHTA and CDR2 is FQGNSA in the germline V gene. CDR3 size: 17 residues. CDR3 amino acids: CASSPALGGASTGELFF. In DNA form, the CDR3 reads TGTGCCAGCAGCCCGGCGCTGGGGGGGGCGAGCACCGGGGAGCTGTTTTTT.

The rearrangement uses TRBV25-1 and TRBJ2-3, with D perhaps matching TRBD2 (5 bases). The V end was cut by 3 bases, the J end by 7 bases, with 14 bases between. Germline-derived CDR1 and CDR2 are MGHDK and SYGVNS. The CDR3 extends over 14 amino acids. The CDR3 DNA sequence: TGTGCCAGCAGTGACGCGGGCCAGGTACATACGCAGTATTTT. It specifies CASSDAGQVHTQYF.

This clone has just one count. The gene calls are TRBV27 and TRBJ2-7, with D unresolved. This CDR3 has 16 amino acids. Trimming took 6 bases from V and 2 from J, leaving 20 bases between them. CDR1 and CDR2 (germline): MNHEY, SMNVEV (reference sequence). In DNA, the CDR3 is TGTGCCAGCAGGCGACGCTTAGATACGGGTACCTACGAGCAGTACTTC. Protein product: CASRRRLDTGTYEQYF.

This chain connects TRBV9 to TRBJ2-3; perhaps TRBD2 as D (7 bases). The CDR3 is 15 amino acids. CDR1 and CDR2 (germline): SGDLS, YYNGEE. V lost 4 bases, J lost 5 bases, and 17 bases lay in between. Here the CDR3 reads CASSPEGGLRDTQYF. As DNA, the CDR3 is TGTGCCAGCAGCCCCGAGGGGGGGCTAAGAGATACGCAGTATTTT.

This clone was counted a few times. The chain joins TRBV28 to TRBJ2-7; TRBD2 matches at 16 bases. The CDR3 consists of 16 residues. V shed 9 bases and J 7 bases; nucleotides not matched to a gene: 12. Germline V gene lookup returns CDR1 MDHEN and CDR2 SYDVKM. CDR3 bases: TGTGCCAGTTGCCCCGGTGGGACTAGCGGGAGGGAAGAGCAGTACTTC. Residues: CASCPGGTSGREEQYF.

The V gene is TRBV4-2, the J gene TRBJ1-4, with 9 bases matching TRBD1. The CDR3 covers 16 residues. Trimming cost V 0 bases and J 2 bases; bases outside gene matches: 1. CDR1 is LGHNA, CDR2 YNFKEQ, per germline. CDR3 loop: CASSQETGGTNEKLFF. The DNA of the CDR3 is TGTGCCAGCAGCCAAGAGACAGGGGGTACTAATGAAAAACTGTTTTTT.